Below, 7 T cell receptor beta chains from the same sample are listed, as sequenced in a study of T cell responses to AZD1222 COVID-19 vaccine. Generated by immunoSEQ multiplex PCR, the TCRdb table keeps only in-frame clones and is missing some. The sample gives approximately 150,000 clones, about 88% of which show up once; roughly 1.7% is in the top ten. The starting material was peripheral blood, obtained on day 0 of AZD1222 vaccination. All receptors come from an adult in good health.

The DNA of the CDR3 is TGTGCCAGCAGCGGGAGGGGACAGAGCACAGATACGCAGTATTTT. This sequence encodes CASSGRGQSTDTQYF. The chain recombines TRBV6-5 with TRBJ2-3; D possibly corresponds to TRBD2 (8 bases). The CDR3 contains 15 residues. V lost 6 bases and J 0 bases, leaving 13 bases between the germline ends. Per germline, CDR1 MNHEY and CDR2 SVGAGI.

The genes are TRBV28 and TRBJ1-4, with D unclear. CDR1 MDHEN and CDR2 SYDVKM come from the germline V gene. The ends were cut back, 0 bases at V and 6 bases at J, with 8 bases in the middle. CDR3 length equals 14 residues. CDR3 DNA: TGTGCCAGCAGTTTATGGGAAAAGGATGAAAAACTGTTTTTT. Its protein product is CASSLWEKDEKLFF.

The chain recombines TRBV6-5 with TRBJ1-5, with TRBD1 as a possible D gene (6 bases). Germline V CDR1 and CDR2: MNHEY, SVGAGI. This CDR3 region has 14 residues. V lost 5 bases, J lost 3 bases, and 11 bases lay in between. The CDR3 DNA follows: TGTGCCAGCAGTATATGGGGGCCCAATCAGCCCCAGCATTTT. This encodes CASSIWGPNQPQHF.

This clone came up a few times. The chain carries TRBV5-4 and TRBJ1-2; D is unresolved. Trimming left V 0 bases short and J 1 base short, with 7 bases between. CDR1 and CDR2 (germline): SGHNT, YYREEE (reference sequence). The CDR3 contains 14 residues. The DNA for the CDR3 is TGTGCCAGCAGCTTGGTCGGGGATAACTATGGCTACACCTTC. This gives the protein CASSLVGDNYGYTF. The full variable domain, its missing parts supplied by reference TRBV5-4 and TRBJ1-2, is ETGVTQSPTHLIKTRGQQVTLRCSSQSGHNTVSWYQQALGQGPQFIFQYYREEENGRGNFPPRFSGLQFPNYSSELNVNALELDDSALYLCASSLVGDNYGYTFGSGTRLTVV.

The chain combines TRBV2 with TRBJ1-6; 7 positions agree with TRBD1. Germline assignment: CDR1 SNHLY and CDR2 FYNNEI. V was pared by 6 bases and J by 6 bases, with 11 bases of the junction left unmatched. The CDR3 contains 16 residues. The CDR3 DNA sequence: TGTGCCAGCAGCAGGGACAGAGTTACCTCTAATTCACCCCTCCACTTT. This encodes CASSRDRVTSNSPLHF.

This chain links TRBV14 with TRBJ1-6; 7 bases map to TRBD1. Germline V gives CDR1 SGHDN, CDR2 FVKESK. Trimming took 3 bases from V and 10 from J; bases not matched to a gene: 9. This CDR3 region has 15 residues. CDR3 loop: CASSQWGQRNSPLHF. DNA of the CDR3: TGTGCCAGCAGCCAGTGGGGACAGCGCAACTCACCCCTCCACTTT.

The V and J genes are TRBV7-9 and TRBJ1-1; 7 bases map to TRBD1. The ends lost 1 base at V and 6 bases at J; junction bases unmatched: 8. Germline V lookup: CDR1 SEHNR, CDR2 FQNEAQ (reference sequence). The CDR3 has 15 amino acids. The CDR3 here is CASSLGAGGGSEAFF. Written as DNA, the CDR3 is TGTGCCAGCAGCTTAGGGGCAGGGGGAGGCTCTGAAGCTTTCTTT.